The 32 T cell receptor beta chains below come from one sample, sequenced in a study of beta chain features in type 1 diabetes. Expressed TCRB transcripts got sequenced, as all isolated RNA was reverse transcribed. Libraries were prepared by immunoSEQ multiplex PCR; TCRdb keeps only in-frame clonotypes and omits some of them. Of about 140,000 clones listed, about 9.1% are singletons. Sequencing input: central memory CD4+ T cells from blood. Receptors were obtained from a woman between 40 and 55 years old in good health.

The genes are TRBV18 and TRBJ2-3; a weak D match, TRBD2 (6 bases). Germline V gives CDR1 KGHSH, CDR2 LQKENI. V shed 5 bases and J shed 0 bases, with 6 bases lying between them. The CDR3 totals 13 residues. Written as DNA, the CDR3 is TGTGCCAGCTCAGGGGGGAGCACAGATACGCAGTATTTT. The encoded protein is CASSGGSTDTQYF. Drawing the rest from reference TRBV18 and TRBJ2-3, the complete variable domain is NAGVMQNPRHLVRRRGQEARLRCSPMKGHSHVYWYRQLPEEGLKFMVYLQKENIIDESGMPKERFSAEFPKEGPSILRIQQVVRGDSAAYFCASSGGSTDTQYFGPGTRLTVL.

This clone was counted a few times. V is TRBV29-1 and J is TRBJ1-5; D is unresolved. V dropped 6 bases and J dropped 0 bases, with 12 bases sitting between them. The germline V gene has CDR1 SQVTM and CDR2 ANQGSEA. CDR3 size: 14 residues. As DNA, the CDR3 is TGCAGCGTAGCCGAACTTAATAGCAATCAGCCCCAGCATTTT. It yields the protein CSVAELNSNQPQHF.

The chain uses TRBV12-5 and TRBJ2-5, with 9 nucleotides matching TRBD1. The junction had 8 bases not matched to a gene; V was cut back by 4 bases and J by 5 bases. The CDR3 is 15 residues long. Germline lookup yields CDR1 LGHNT and CDR2 FRNRAP. CDR3 loop: CASGSPGTGIETQYF. CDR3 nucleotides: TGTGCTAGTGGTTCTCCCGGGACAGGGATCGAGACCCAGTACTTC. The whole variable domain, remainder taken from reference TRBV12-5 and TRBJ2-5, is DARVTQTPRHKVTEMGQEVTMRCQPILGHNTVFWYRQTMMQGLELLAYFRNRAPLDDSGMPKDRFSAEMPDATLATLKIQPSEPRDSAVYFCASGSPGTGIETQYFGPGTRLLVL.

The CDR3 DNA is TGTGCCAGCAGCCTCTATCTTACAGATACGCAGTATTTT. This encodes CASSLYLTDTQYF. V and J are TRBV7-2 and TRBJ2-3; no firm D call. V shed 5 bases and J shed 3 bases, with 9 bases lying between them. CDR1 is SGHTA, CDR2 FQGNSA, per germline. The CDR3 has 13 amino acids.

The chain recombines TRBV6-6 with TRBJ1-2; 9 bases align to TRBD1. The CDR3 sequence is 14 residues long. The ends lost 6 bases at V and 9 bases at J; junction bases unmatched: 11. Per germline, CDR1 MNHNY and CDR2 SVGAGI (reference sequence). Here the CDR3 DNA reads TGTGCCAGCAGCGCCCCGGGACAGGGATTGAGCTACACCTTC. This sequence encodes CASSAPGQGLSYTF.

The chain uses TRBV2 and TRBJ2-2; TRBD1 might be the D (6 bases). V was clipped by 9 bases and J by 2 bases, with 10 bases between them. CDR3 size: 13 residues. The germline CDR1 and CDR2 sequences are SNHLY and FYNNEI. The CDR3 region is CAREGQNTGELFF. The DNA for the CDR3 is TGTGCCAGAGAGGGACAAAACACCGGGGAGCTGTTTTTT.

This chain connects TRBV4-3 to TRBJ1-5; perhaps TRBD1 as D (5 bases). From germline, CDR1 is LGHNA and CDR2 YSLEER. V was cut by 0 bases and J by 6 bases, with 18 bases left in between. The CDR3 length is 17 residues. CDR3 in amino acids: CASSQDSTGLLGQPQHF. DNA of the CDR3: TGCGCCAGCAGCCAAGATAGTACAGGCTTATTGGGTCAGCCCCAGCATTTT.

The rearrangement uses TRBV7-2 and TRBJ2-7; 11 nucleotides line up with TRBD1. Per the germline V gene, CDR1 is SGHTA and CDR2 is FQGNSA. CDR3 length equals 16 residues. The junction had 4 bases not matched to a gene; V was cut back by 1 base and J by 2 bases. The chain's CDR3 is CASSLVSGQGAYEQYF. Here the CDR3 DNA reads TGTGCCAGCAGCTTAGTTTCGGGACAGGGGGCCTACGAGCAGTACTTC. Supplemented by reference TRBV7-2 and TRBJ2-7, the full variable domain reads GAGVSQSPSNKVTEKGKDVELRCDPISGHTALYWYRQSLGQGLEFLIYFQGNSAPDKSGLPSDRFSAERTGGSVSTLTIQRTQQEDSAVYLCASSLVSGQGAYEQYFGPGTRLTVT.

Many counts were recorded for this clone. V is TRBV13 and J is TRBJ2-1; D remains unclear. Germline assignment: CDR1 PRHDT and CDR2 FYEKMQ (reference sequence). With 2 bases removed from V and 10 bases from J, the gap between germline ends came to 6 bases. This CDR3 region has 11 residues. The CDR3 here is CASSLMREQFF. CDR3 nucleotides: TGTGCCAGCAGCTTAATGAGGGAGCAGTTCTTC.

This clone was observed a handful of times. The chain uses TRBV5-4 and TRBJ1-1; perhaps TRBD1 as D (5 bases). The CDR3 spans 13 residues. CDR1 is SGHNT and CDR2 is YYREEE in the germline V gene (reference sequence). V was shortened by 1 base and J by 6 bases, with 10 bases between the two germline ends. The CDR3 DNA sequence: TGTGCCAGCAGCTTGCAGGGAATCCCTGAAGCTTTCTTT. Amino acid sequence: CASSLQGIPEAFF.

This clone was seen a handful of times. This chain uses TRBV15 with TRBJ2-3; perhaps TRBD2 as D (5 bases). Trimming pared 0 bases from V and 0 bases from J, leaving 16 bases between. Germline-derived CDR1 and CDR2 are LNHNV and YYDKDF (reference sequence). This CDR3 is built from 18 residues. The CDR3 sequence: CATSRDSALIASTDTQYF. Written as DNA, the CDR3 is TGTGCCACCAGCAGAGACTCTGCCCTAATAGCGAGCACAGATACGCAGTATTTT.

V gene TRBV5-4 combines with J gene TRBJ2-1, with TRBD2 matching 14 bases. Trimming cost V 4 bases and J 0 bases; bases outside gene matches: 6. Germline V gene data show CDR1 as SGHNT and CDR2 as YYREEE (reference sequence). The CDR3 is made up of 18 amino acids. CDR3 DNA sequence: TGTGCCAGCAGCCAAAGACTAGCGGGGGGGAGCTCCTACAATGAGCAGTTCTTC. It yields the protein CASSQRLAGGSSYNEQFF.

The chain is built from TRBV18 and TRBJ2-7; 9 nucleotides line up with TRBD1. The V gene's germline CDR1 is KGHSH and CDR2 LQKENI. There are 15 residues in the CDR3. The V segment lost 6 bases and the J segment 0 bases; nucleotides outside the gene matches: 6. CDR3 residues: CASSLGQGSSYEQYF. The CDR3 DNA sequence: TGTGCCAGCTCCCTCGGACAGGGGAGCTCCTACGAGCAGTACTTC.

This sequence joins TRBV5-8 and TRBJ2-5; 9 positions match TRBD2. Per the germline V gene, CDR1 is SGHTS and CDR2 is YDEGEE. The trim removed 4 bases at V and 5 bases at J, leaving 15 bases unmatched. The CDR3 length is 17 residues. The CDR3 is CASSTGTSSVYVETQYF. The CDR3 DNA reads as TGTGCCAGCAGCACCGGGACTAGCTCCGTCTACGTGGAGACCCAGTACTTC.

Of note for this clone: An end of the junction differs from the germline gene, which may be a read error. The chain combines TRBV7-9 with TRBJ1-4; the D is unclear. The CDR3 contains 14 residues. Germline values: CDR1 SEHNR, CDR2 FQNEAQ (reference sequence). The CDR3 here is CASSSRSTSEKLFF. The DNA for the CDR3 is TGTGCCAGCAGCTCTCGCTCAACTAGTGAAAAACTGTTTTTT.

This clone was seen a handful of times. The rearrangement joins TRBV2 to TRBJ2-1, with 9 bases identical to TRBD2. The CDR3 contains 15 residues. Unmatched junction bases numbered 12, after V lost 7 bases and J lost 8 bases. Germline values: CDR1 SNHLY, CDR2 FYNNEI. This CDR3 is CASKFGGGAWDEQFF. The CDR3 DNA reads as TGTGCCAGCAAGTTTGGCGGGGGGGCCTGGGATGAGCAGTTCTTC.

Only a few counts were recorded for this clone. The genes are TRBV28 and TRBJ2-6, with TRBD1 matching 7 bases. The CDR3 sequence is 13 residues long. The germline gives CDR1 MDHEN, CDR2 SYDVKM. The junction had 13 bases not matched to a gene; V was cut back by 8 bases and J by 15 bases. CDR3 amino acids: CASQTGQSVDLTF. CDR3 DNA sequence: TGTGCCAGCCAGACGGGACAGTCAGTCGACCTGACTTTC.

This clone was recorded a few times. J is TRBJ2-1 and V is TRBV4-3; D unclear. Trimming took 0 bases from V and 5 from J, leaving 5 bases between them. The length of the CDR3 is 13 residues. Germline CDR1 is LGHNA and CDR2 is YSLEER. The CDR3, as DNA: TGCGCCAGCAGCCAAGAACTGAACAATGAGCAGTTCTTC. Residues: CASSQELNNEQFF.

The rearrangement joins TRBV5-6 to TRBJ1-2, with D possibly being TRBD1 (5 bases). Germline V lookup: CDR1 SGHDT, CDR2 YYEEEE. The CDR3 runs 17 residues. Deletions cut 4 bases from V and 4 bases from J, with 23 bases between. In DNA form, the CDR3 reads TGTGCCAGCAGCCCGGGGGGTGGGGCAGCTTCCCTCTATGGCTACACCTTC. This translates into CASSPGGGAASLYGYTF.

The chain carries TRBV5-1 and TRBJ2-5, with 9 bases lining up with TRBD2. Germline V gene sequence: CDR1 SGHRS, CDR2 YFSETQ. CDR3 length equals 16 residues. After removal of 2 bases from V and 0 bases from J, the junction contained 5 bases not matched to a gene. CDR3 nucleotide sequence: TGCGCCAGCAGCTTTCGGCCTAGCGGGGACCAAGAGACCCAGTACTTC. Protein sequence: CASSFRPSGDQETQYF.

The V call is TRBV6-5, the J call TRBJ1-2; 8 bases match TRBD1. The junction had 5 bases not matched to a gene; V was cut back by 4 bases and J by 4 bases. The germline V gene has CDR1 MNHEY and CDR2 SVGAGI. The CDR3 spans 14 residues. The chain's CDR3 is CASSSWDRIYGYTF. The CDR3 coding sequence is TGTGCCAGCAGTTCCTGGGACAGGATCTATGGCTACACCTTC.

This clone was observed a few times. The rearrangement links TRBV18 to TRBJ1-2; D is unclear. This CDR3 is 15 amino acids long. V was pared by 0 bases and J by 4 bases, with 12 bases between. From germline, CDR1 is KGHSH and CDR2 LQKENI. In DNA form, the CDR3 reads TGTGCCAGCTCACCACCGTTGGCAGGAAGCTATGGCTACACCTTC. Protein: CASSPPLAGSYGYTF. Combining the CDR3 with reference TRBV18 and TRBJ1-2 gives the whole variable domain NAGVMQNPRHLVRRRGQEARLRCSPMKGHSHVYWYRQLPEEGLKFMVYLQKENIIDESGMPKERFSAEFPKEGPSILRIQQVVRGDSAAYFCASSPPLAGSYGYTFGSGTRLTVV.

This clone was seen only a few times. The chain uses TRBV7-6 and TRBJ2-1; 10 bases are a match to TRBD2. Germline CDR1 and CDR2: SGHVS and FNYEAQ. The ends lost 2 bases at V and 10 bases at J; junction bases unmatched: 2. The CDR3 runs 13 residues. This CDR3 reads CASSLRTSGEQFF. The CDR3, as DNA: TGTGCCAGCAGCTTACGGACTAGCGGAGAGCAGTTCTTC. The complete variable domain, with remaining parts taken from reference TRBV7-6 and TRBJ2-1, reads GAGVSQSPRYKVTKRGQDVALRCDPISGHVSLYWYRQALGQGPEFLTYFNYEAQQDKSGLPNDRFSAERPEGSISTLTIQRTEQRDSAMYRCASSLRTSGEQFFGPGTRLTVL.

This chain connects TRBV7-2 to TRBJ2-2; weak D call: TRBD1 (5 bases). Germline CDR1 is SGHTA and CDR2 is FQGNSA. Trimming stripped 2 bases from V and 3 bases from J, with 16 bases between. This CDR3 has 17 residues. The CDR3 DNA reads TGTGCCAGCAGCTTAAAATTAACAGGATTGGACACCGGGGAGCTGTTTTTT. Residues: CASSLKLTGLDTGELFF.

This clone was seen more than once but under ten times. The chain uses TRBV14 and TRBJ1-2, with unresolved D. The CDR3 covers 14 residues. V was pared by 1 base and J by 3 bases, with 9 bases between. CDR1 and CDR2 (germline): SGHDN, FVKESK. The CDR3 spells CASSQAGYDYGYTF. In DNA form, the CDR3 reads TGTGCCAGCAGCCAAGCGGGGTATGACTATGGCTACACCTTC.

In this sample, this clone turned up once. The chain is built from TRBV11-1 and TRBJ2-3, with a possible D match to TRBD2 (5 bases). This CDR3 comprises 16 residues. CDR1 and CDR2 (germline): SGHAT, FQDESV (reference sequence). Between the trimmed V and J ends, which lost 5 bases and 10 bases, there was a span of 25 bases. The CDR3 spells CASSPPQSRVGLAQYF. CDR3 nucleotide sequence: TGTGCCAGCAGCCCCCCGCAGTCGCGGGTGGGTTTAGCGCAGTATTTT.

This clone was observed at least ten times. The chain couples TRBV4-3 to TRBJ1-3; D gene unclear. Germline V lookup: CDR1 LGHNA, CDR2 YSLEER. This CDR3 region has 15 residues. Deletions cut 0 bases from V and 0 bases from J, with 6 bases between. The CDR3 here is CASSQERSSGNTIYF. CDR3 sequence (DNA): TGCGCCAGCAGCCAAGAAAGGAGCTCTGGAAACACCATATATTTT.

This clone was picked up a small number of times. CDR3 coding DNA: TGCAGTGCTTTCATAGTTACTGAAGCTTTCTTT. The encoded protein is CSAFIVTEAFF. This rearrangement joins TRBV20-1 to TRBJ1-1; no definite D call. From germline, CDR1 is DFQATT and CDR2 SNEGSKA (reference sequence). The CDR3 covers 11 residues. Trimming took 5 bases from V and 5 from J, leaving 9 bases between them.

This clone was picked up many times. The chain couples TRBV19 to TRBJ2-1; 9 bases fit TRBD2. Trimming cost V 3 bases and J 5 bases; bases outside gene matches: 11. The CDR3 consists of 17 residues. CDR1 is LNHDA, CDR2 SQIVND, per germline (reference sequence). This chain's CDR3 is CASSMATSGSFHNEQFF. CDR3 DNA: TGTGCCAGTAGTATGGCGACTAGCGGAAGTTTTCACAATGAGCAGTTCTTC.

Only one count was recorded for this clone. V and J are TRBV2 and TRBJ2-5; no firm D call. Germline lookup yields CDR1 SNHLY and CDR2 FYNNEI. Trimming pared 3 bases from V and 1 base from J, leaving 9 bases between. The CDR3 sequence is 14 residues long. The CDR3 DNA reads as TGTGCCAGCAGTGAGTGGCGGCCCCAAGAGACCCAGTACTTC. Protein sequence: CASSEWRPQETQYF.

This clone has just a few counts. The chain links TRBV5-4 to TRBJ2-1; tentative D call: TRBD1 (6 bases). This CDR3 spans 15 amino acids. The V and J ends lost 3 bases and 6 bases respectively, with 16 bases between them. Germline lookup yields CDR1 SGHNT and CDR2 YYREEE (reference sequence). CDR3 region: CASSSQGYPSNEQFF. The CDR3 nucleotides read TGTGCCAGCAGCTCACAGGGTTACCCTTCCAATGAGCAGTTCTTC.

This clone occurred a few times. This chain joins TRBV5-1 and TRBJ2-2, with a possible D match to TRBD1 (6 bases). The V end lost 0 bases, the J end lost 6 bases, and 12 bases lay between the germline ends. The CDR3 loop spans 15 amino acids. Germline lookup yields CDR1 SGHRS and CDR2 YFSETQ. CDR3 sequence reads: CASSLARQGSGELFF. The CDR3 DNA follows: TGCGCCAGCAGCTTGGCCCGGCAGGGGTCCGGGGAGCTGTTTTTT. The full variable domain, in which reference TRBV5-1 and TRBJ2-2 provide the parts outside the CDR3, is KAGVTQTPRYLIKTRGQQVTLSCSPISGHRSVSWYQQTPGQGLQFLFEYFSETQRNKGNFPGRFSGRQFSNSRSEMNVSTLELGDSALYLCASSLARQGSGELFFGEGSRLTVL.